This T cell receptor (beta chain) was obtained from a study of type 1 regulatory T cells. Study context: T-allo10 is a Tr1-enriched, alloantigen-specific CD4 T cell product made in vitro.

The ends lost 1 base at V and 6 bases at J; junction bases unmatched: 4. The CDR3 has 14 residues. CDR1 SGHRS and CDR2 YFSETQ come from the germline V gene. This clonotype was seen a few times. Via MiXCR, TCRdb re-called the reads, giving one row per CDR3 protein. The repertoire consists of approximately 97,000 distinct CDR3 sequences, with less than 40% occurring once and the leading ten covering 2.2%. V is TRBV5-1 and J is TRBJ2-1; 7 nucleotides line up with TRBD2. The TCR sequence derives from a human donor in good health. Sample: CD4+ T cells, either the whole sample or a sorted fraction (not recorded which). The CDR3 loop is CASSLSGNINEQFF. The CDR3 nucleotides read TGCGCCAGCAGCTTGAGCGGGAACATCAATGAGCAGTTCTTC. The whole variable domain, filled in from reference TRBV5-1 and TRBJ2-1, reads KAGVTQTPRYLIKTRGQQVTLSCSPISGHRSVSWYQQTPGQGLQFLFEYFSETQRNKGNFPGRFSGRQFSNSRSEMNVSTLELGDSALYLCASSLSGNINEQFFGPGTRLTVL.